The 8 T cell receptor beta chains below all came from one sample that was sequenced in a study of shared clonotypes between healthy human individuals. Measured with immunoSEQ multiplex PCR; TCRdb has only the in-frame clones, and not every one. The table includes 95,000 to 120,000 clones, about 63% detected once. The sequenced material came from memory CD8+ T cells sorted from blood. The subset here: CD45RO+ cells pooled with CCR7-negative TemRA cells. Receptor source: a woman in her 30s in good health.

The chain has TRBV4-1 and TRBJ2-7, with TRBD2 matching over 7 bases. V shed 1 base and J 0 bases; nucleotides not matched to a gene: 6. The CDR3 spans 16 residues. The germline V gene has CDR1 MGHRA and CDR2 YSYEKL. Here the CDR3 DNA reads TGCGCCAGCAGCCAAGGGAGGGCTAGCGGCTCCTACGAGCAGTACTTC. The encoded protein is CASSQGRASGSYEQYF.

V is TRBV4-2 and J is TRBJ2-7; tentatively, D is TRBD1 or TRBD2 (5 bases each). V was cut by 4 bases and J by 4 bases, with 20 bases left in between. Germline V gene data show CDR1 as LGHNA and CDR2 as YNFKEQ. The CDR3 contains 16 residues. Here the CDR3 reads CASSRVTGTEIYEQYF. The DNA of the CDR3 is TGTGCCAGCAGCCGGGTCACGGGGACGGAGATTTACGAGCAGTACTTC.

The CDR3 here is CASSSWGRGLPNEQFF. The CDR3 DNA reads as TGTGCCAGCAGCTCATGGGGGAGAGGTTTGCCTAATGAGCAGTTCTTC. This chain joins TRBV7-9 and TRBJ2-1; D possibly matches TRBD1 or TRBD2 (5 bases each). In germline, CDR1 is SEHNR, CDR2 FQNEAQ (reference sequence). The CDR3 covers 16 residues. Trimming stripped 4 bases from V and 7 bases from J, with 20 bases between.

Of note for this clone: This sequence is one base from a far larger clone and is likely a read error. The chain uses TRBV6-4 and TRBJ2-2; D is ambiguous. CDR1 and CDR2 (germline): MRHNA, SNTAGT. CDR3 size: 15 residues. The V end was cut by 4 bases, the J end by 6 bases, with 15 bases between. CDR3 sequence: CASSVGQGDAGELFF. The CDR3 region has the DNA TGTGCCAGCAGTGTCGGGCAAGGAGACGCCGGGGAGCTGTTTTTT.

V and J are TRBV9 and TRBJ2-5; the D is unclear. The CDR3 covers 14 residues. V was pared by 0 bases and J by 5 bases, with 11 bases between. Germline lookup yields CDR1 SGDLS and CDR2 YYNGEE. The CDR3 region has the DNA TGTGCCAGCAGCGTAGATGGAACTTCTGAGACCCAGTACTTC. It codes for CASSVDGTSETQYF. Full variable domain (remainder filled in from reference TRBV9 and TRBJ2-5): DSGVTQTPKHLITATGQRVTLRCSPRSGDLSVYWYQQSLDQGLQFLIQYYNGEERAKGNILERFSAQQFPDLHSELNLSSLELGDSALYFCASSVDGTSETQYFGPGTRLLVL.

The V and J genes are TRBV9 and TRBJ1-1; D remains ambiguous. V was trimmed by 0 bases and J by 4 bases, leaving 13 bases between them. Germline lookup yields CDR1 SGDLS and CDR2 YYNGEE. The CDR3 extends over 15 amino acids. Here the CDR3 reads CASSVDPGSSTEAFF. The CDR3 DNA reads TGTGCCAGCAGCGTAGACCCGGGGTCGAGCACTGAAGCTTTCTTT.

J is TRBJ2-6 and V is TRBV28; tentatively, D is TRBD1 (5 bases). From germline, CDR1 is MDHEN and CDR2 SYDVKM. V shed 6 bases and J shed 0 bases, with 12 bases lying between them. The CDR3 length is 16 residues. CDR3 in amino acids: CASRRTFDSGANVLTF. CDR3 bases: TGTGCCAGCAGGCGGACATTTGACTCTGGGGCCAACGTCCTGACTTTC.

This chain connects TRBV4-1 to TRBJ2-3; D gene ambiguous. The V and J ends lost 1 base and 13 bases respectively, with 9 bases between them. The V gene's germline CDR1 is MGHRA and CDR2 YSYEKL. This CDR3 region has 11 residues. Here the CDR3 reads CASSQGSEEYF. DNA of the CDR3: TGCGCCAGCAGCCAAGGGTCCGAGGAGTATTTT.